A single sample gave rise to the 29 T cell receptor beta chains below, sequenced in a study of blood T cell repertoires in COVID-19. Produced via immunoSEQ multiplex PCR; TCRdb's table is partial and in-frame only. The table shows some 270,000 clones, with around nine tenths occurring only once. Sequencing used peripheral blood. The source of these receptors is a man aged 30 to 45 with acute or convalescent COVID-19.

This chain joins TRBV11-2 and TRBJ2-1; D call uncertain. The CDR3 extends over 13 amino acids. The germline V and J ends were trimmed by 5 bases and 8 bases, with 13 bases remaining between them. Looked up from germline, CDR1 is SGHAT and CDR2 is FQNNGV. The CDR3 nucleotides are TGTGCCAGCAGCGCCCCAGTTCACCATGAGCAGTTCTTC. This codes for CASSAPVHHEQFF.

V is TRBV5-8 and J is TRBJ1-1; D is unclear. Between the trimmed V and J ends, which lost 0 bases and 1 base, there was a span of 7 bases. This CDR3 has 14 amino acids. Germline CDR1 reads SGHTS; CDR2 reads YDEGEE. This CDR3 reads CASSLVRENTEAFF. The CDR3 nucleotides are TGTGCCAGCAGCTTGGTCCGAGAGAACACTGAAGCTTTCTTT.

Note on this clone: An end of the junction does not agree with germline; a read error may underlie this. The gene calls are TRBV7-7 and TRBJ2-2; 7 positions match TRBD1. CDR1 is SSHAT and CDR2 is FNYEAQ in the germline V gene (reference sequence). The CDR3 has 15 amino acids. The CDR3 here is CASSLTGQDTGELFF. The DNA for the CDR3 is TGTGCTAGCAGCTTAACAGGACAGGACACCGGGGAGCTGTTTTTT.

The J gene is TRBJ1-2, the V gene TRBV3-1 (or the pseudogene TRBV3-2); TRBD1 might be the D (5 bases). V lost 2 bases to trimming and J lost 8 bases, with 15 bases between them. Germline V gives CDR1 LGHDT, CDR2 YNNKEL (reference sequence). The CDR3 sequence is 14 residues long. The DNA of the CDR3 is TGTGCCAGCAGCCAACCCGATCGCAGGGTCGGCTACACCTTC. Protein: CASSQPDRRVGYTF.

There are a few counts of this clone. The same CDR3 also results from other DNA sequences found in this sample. This chain's CDR3 is CASSQGFGNTGELFF. As DNA, the CDR3 is TGCGCCAGCAGCCAAGGATTCGGGAACACCGGGGAGCTGTTTTTT. V and J are TRBV4-1 and TRBJ2-2; D is ambiguous. Germline V CDR1 and CDR2: MGHRA, YSYEKL. There are 15 residues in the CDR3. Trimming removed 1 base at V and 1 base at J, with 7 bases between.

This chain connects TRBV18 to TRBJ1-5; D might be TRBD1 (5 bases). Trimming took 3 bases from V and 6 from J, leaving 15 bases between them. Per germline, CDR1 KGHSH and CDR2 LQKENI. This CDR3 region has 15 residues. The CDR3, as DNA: TGTGCCAGCTCACCGGGCGGGGGGAAGGGTCAGCCCCAGCATTTT. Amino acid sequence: CASSPGGGKGQPQHF.

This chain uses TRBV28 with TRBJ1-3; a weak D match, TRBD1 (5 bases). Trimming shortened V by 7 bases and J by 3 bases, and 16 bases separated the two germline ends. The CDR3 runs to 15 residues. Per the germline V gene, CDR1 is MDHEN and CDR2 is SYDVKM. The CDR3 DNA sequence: TGTGCCAGCAACCAACAGCGGGGGAATGGAAACACCATATATTTT. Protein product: CASNQQRGNGNTIYF.

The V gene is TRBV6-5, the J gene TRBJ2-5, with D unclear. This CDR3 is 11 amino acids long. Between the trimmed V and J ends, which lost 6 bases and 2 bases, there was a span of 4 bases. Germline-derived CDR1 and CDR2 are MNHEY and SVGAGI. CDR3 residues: CASRRQETQYF. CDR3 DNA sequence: TGTGCCAGCAGGCGACAAGAGACCCAGTACTTC.

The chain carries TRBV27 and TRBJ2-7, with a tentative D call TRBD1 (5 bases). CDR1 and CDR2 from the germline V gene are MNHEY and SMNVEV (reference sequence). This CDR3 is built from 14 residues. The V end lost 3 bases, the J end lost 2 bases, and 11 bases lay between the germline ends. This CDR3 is CASSFGQGPYEQYF. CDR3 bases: TGTGCCAGCAGTTTCGGGCAGGGCCCCTACGAGCAGTACTTC.

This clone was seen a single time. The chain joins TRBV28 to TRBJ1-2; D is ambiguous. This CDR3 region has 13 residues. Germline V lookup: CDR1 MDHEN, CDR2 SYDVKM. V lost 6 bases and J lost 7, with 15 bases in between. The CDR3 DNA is TGTGCCAGCAGCCCTGACGGGAGCCGTGGCTACACCTTC. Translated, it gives CASSPDGSRGYTF.

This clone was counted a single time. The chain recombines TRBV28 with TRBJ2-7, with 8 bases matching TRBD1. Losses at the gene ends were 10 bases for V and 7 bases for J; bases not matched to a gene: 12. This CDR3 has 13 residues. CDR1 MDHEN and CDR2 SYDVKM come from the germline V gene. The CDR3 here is CATTRGQKGEQYF. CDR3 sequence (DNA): TGTGCCACCACCAGGGGGCAGAAGGGGGAGCAGTACTTC. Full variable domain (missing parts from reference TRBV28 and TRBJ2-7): DVKVTQSSRYLVKRTGEKVFLECVQDMDHENMFWYRQDPGLGLRLIYFSYDVKMKEKGDIPEGYSVSREKKERFSLILESASTNQTSMYLCATTRGQKGEQYFGPGTRLTVT.

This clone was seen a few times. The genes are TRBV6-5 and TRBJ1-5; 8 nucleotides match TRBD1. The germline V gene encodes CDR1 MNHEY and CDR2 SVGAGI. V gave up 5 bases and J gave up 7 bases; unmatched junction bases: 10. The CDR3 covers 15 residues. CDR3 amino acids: CASSIRGTGRQPQHF. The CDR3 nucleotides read TGTGCCAGCAGTATCAGGGGGACAGGAAGGCAGCCCCAGCATTTT.

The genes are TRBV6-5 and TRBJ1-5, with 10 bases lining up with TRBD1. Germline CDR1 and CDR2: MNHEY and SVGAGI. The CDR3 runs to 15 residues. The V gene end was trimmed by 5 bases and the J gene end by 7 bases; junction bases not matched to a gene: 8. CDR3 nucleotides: TGTGCCAGCAGTCAGGGACAGGGGCGGAAGCAGCCCCAGCATTTT. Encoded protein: CASSQGQGRKQPQHF.

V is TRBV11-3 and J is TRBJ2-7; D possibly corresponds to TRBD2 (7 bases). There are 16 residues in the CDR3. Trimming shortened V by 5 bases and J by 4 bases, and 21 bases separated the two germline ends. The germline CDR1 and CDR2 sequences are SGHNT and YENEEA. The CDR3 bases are TGTGCCAGCAGCCCGGGGGGCGCAGCCAAGGTGTACGAGCAGTACTTC. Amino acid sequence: CASSPGGAAKVYEQYF.

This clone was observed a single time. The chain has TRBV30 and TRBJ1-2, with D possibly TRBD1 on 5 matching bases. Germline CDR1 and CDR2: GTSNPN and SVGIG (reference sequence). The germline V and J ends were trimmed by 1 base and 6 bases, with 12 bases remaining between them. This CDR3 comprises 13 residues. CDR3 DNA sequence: TGTGCCTGGAGTGCAACAGGTATTCATGGCTACACCTTC. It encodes CAWSATGIHGYTF.

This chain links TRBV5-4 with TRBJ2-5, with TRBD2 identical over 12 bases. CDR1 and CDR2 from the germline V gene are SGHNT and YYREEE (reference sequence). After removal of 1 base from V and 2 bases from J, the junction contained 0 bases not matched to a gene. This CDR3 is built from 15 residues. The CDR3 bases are TGTGCCAGCAGCTTGACTAGCGGGGGGCAAGAGACCCAGTACTTC. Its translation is CASSLTSGGQETQYF.

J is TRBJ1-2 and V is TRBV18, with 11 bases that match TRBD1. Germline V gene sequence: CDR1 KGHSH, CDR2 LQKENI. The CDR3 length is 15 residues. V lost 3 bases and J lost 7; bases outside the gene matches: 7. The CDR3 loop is CASSPGRTGGSGYTF. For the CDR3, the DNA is TGTGCCAGCTCACCGGGTCGGACAGGGGGCAGTGGCTACACCTTC. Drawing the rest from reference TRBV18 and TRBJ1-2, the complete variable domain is NAGVMQNPRHLVRRRGQEARLRCSPMKGHSHVYWYRQLPEEGLKFMVYLQKENIIDESGMPKERFSAEFPKEGPSILRIQQVVRGDSAAYFCASSPGRTGGSGYTFGSGTRLTVV.

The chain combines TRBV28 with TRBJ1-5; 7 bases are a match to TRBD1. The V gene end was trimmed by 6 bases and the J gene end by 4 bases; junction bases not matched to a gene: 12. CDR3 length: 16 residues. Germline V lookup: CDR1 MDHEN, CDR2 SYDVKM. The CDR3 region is CASSPVGQGVNQPQHF. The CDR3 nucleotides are TGTGCCAGCAGCCCCGTGGGGCAGGGGGTGAATCAGCCCCAGCATTTT.

This CDR3 reads CASSLVSETQYF. CDR3 nucleotides: TGTGCCAGCAGCTTAGTGAGTGAGACCCAGTACTTC. The genes are TRBV11-2 and TRBJ2-5; D gene ambiguous. Trimming removed 1 base from V and 5 bases from J, with 5 bases in between. The CDR3 has 12 amino acids. Germline CDR1 and CDR2: SGHAT and FQNNGV.

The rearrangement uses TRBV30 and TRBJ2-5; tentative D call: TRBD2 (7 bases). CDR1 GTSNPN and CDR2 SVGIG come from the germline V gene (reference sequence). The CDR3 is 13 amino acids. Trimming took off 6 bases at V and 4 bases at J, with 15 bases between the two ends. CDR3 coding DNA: TGTGCCTGCCAACAGGGAGGGGGAGAGACCCAGTACTTC. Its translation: CACQQGGGETQYF.

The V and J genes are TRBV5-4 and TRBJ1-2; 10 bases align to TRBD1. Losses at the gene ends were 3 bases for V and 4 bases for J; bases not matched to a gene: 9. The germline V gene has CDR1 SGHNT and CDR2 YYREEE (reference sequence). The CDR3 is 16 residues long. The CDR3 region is CASSSPTGGFGYGYTF. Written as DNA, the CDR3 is TGTGCCAGCAGCTCACCGACAGGGGGCTTTGGCTATGGCTACACCTTC.

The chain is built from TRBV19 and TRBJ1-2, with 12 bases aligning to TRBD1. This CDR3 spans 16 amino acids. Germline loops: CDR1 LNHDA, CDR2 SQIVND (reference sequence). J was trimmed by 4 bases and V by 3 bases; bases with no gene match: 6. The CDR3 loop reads CASSIRDRGQIYGYTF. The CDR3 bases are TGTGCCAGTAGTATCCGGGACAGGGGGCAGATCTATGGCTACACCTTC. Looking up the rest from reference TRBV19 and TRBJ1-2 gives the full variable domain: DGGITQSPKYLFRKEGQNVTLSCEQNLNHDAMYWYRQDPGQGLRLIYYSQIVNDFQKGDIAEGYSVSREKKESFPLTVTSAQKNPTAFYLCASSIRDRGQIYGYTFGSGTRLTVV.

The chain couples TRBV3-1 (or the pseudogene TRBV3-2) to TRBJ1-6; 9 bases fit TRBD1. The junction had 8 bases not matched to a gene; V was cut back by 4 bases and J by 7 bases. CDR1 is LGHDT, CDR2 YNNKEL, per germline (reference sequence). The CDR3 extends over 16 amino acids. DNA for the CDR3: TGTGCCAGCAGCCGAAAACAGGGGGCTGGCAATTCACCCCTCCACTTT. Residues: CASSRKQGAGNSPLHF.

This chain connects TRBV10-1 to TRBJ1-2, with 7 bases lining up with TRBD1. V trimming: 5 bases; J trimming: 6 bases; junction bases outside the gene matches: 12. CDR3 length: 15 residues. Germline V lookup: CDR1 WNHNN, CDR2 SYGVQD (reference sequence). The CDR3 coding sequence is TGCGCCAGCAGTCCGGGACAGAGATCTACCGATGGCTACACCTTC. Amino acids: CASSPGQRSTDGYTF.

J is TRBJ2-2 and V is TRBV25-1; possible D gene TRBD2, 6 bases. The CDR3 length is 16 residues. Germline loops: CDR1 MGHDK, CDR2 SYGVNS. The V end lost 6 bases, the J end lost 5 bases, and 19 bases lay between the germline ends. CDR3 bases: TGTGCCAGCAGCCCCACAGTCGGTCTAGCGACCGGGGAGCTGTTTTTT. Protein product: CASSPTVGLATGELFF.

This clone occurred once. The CDR3 bases are TGTGCCAGCAGTTCCCGGGACAGGCGGGCAGATACGCAGTATTTT. Translated, it gives CASSSRDRRADTQYF. The chain uses TRBV6-5 and TRBJ2-3, with 8 bases identical to TRBD1. Germline loops: CDR1 MNHEY, CDR2 SVGAGI. This CDR3 has 15 residues. Losses at the gene ends were 4 bases for V and 4 bases for J; bases not matched to a gene: 7.

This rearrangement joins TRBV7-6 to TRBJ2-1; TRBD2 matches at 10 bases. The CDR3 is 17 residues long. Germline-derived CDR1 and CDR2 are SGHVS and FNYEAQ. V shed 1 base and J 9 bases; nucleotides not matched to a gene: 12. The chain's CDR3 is CASSLGRLAGDSGEQFF. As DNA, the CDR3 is TGTGCCAGCAGCTTAGGCCGGCTAGCGGGAGACTCTGGTGAGCAGTTCTTC. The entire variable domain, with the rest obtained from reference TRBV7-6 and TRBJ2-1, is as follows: GAGVSQSPRYKVTKRGQDVALRCDPISGHVSLYWYRQALGQGPEFLTYFNYEAQQDKSGLPNDRFSAERPEGSISTLTIQRTEQRDSAMYRCASSLGRLAGDSGEQFFGPGTRLTVL.

The DNA of the CDR3 is TGTGCCAGTAGTATAGGCAGGGAACAGACCCAGTACTTC. This translates into CASSIGREQTQYF. The chain couples TRBV19 to TRBJ2-5; D is possibly TRBD1 (5 bases). Trimming removed 1 base from V and 6 bases from J, with 9 bases in between. Germline loops: CDR1 LNHDA, CDR2 SQIVND (reference sequence). The CDR3 covers 13 residues.

CDR3 sequence (DNA): TGTGCCAGCAGCCCCGCGGGGGTGTGGACCGGGGATGAGCAGTTCTTC. As protein: CASSPAGVWTGDEQFF. The chain is built from TRBV28 and TRBJ2-1; 7 bases agree with TRBD2. Trimming at V came to 6 bases and at J to 8 bases, leaving 16 bases not matched to a gene. Germline loops: CDR1 MDHEN, CDR2 SYDVKM. The CDR3 sequence is 16 residues long.